These 15 T cell receptor beta chains were sequenced from one sample in a study of radiation and T cells in renal cell carcinoma. Sequencing used immunoSEQ multiplex PCR; TCRdb keeps in-frame clones, though not all of them. This table holds some 80,000 clones, 65% to 90% found once. Described time point: blood 2 weeks post-SBRT. Documented treatment: 15 Gy SBRT to primary tumor, nephrectomy 4 weeks later. Sequences were derived from blood, sampled from a patient whose treatment included radiotherapy and nephrectomy. Receptor source: a woman in her forties or fifties with renal cell carcinoma.

DNA of the CDR3: TGTGCCAGCAGCCTAATGGGACCGAACTATGGCTACACCTTC. Translation: CASSLMGPNYGYTF. The chain links TRBV7-2 to TRBJ1-2; D may be TRBD1 (5 bases). The CDR3 runs to 14 residues. The germline gives CDR1 SGHTA, CDR2 FQGNSA. Trimming cost V 5 bases and J 2 bases, with 12 bases left between them.

The chain carries TRBV6-1 and TRBJ1-2; TRBD1 matches at 10 bases. The junction had 8 bases not matched to a gene; V was cut back by 6 bases and J by 4 bases. Per the germline V gene, CDR1 is MNHNS and CDR2 is SASEGT. This CDR3 comprises 15 residues. The CDR3: CASSVTTGGLYGYTF. Here the CDR3 DNA reads TGTGCCAGCAGCGTTACGACAGGGGGCCTCTATGGCTACACCTTC.

The CDR3 reads CASSPRTGTGELFF. The CDR3 coding sequence is TGTGCCAGCAGCCCGCGGACAGGGACCGGGGAGCTGTTTTTT. V and J are TRBV9 and TRBJ2-2; 8 bases map to TRBD1. Germline CDR1 is SGDLS and CDR2 is YYNGEE. The CDR3 loop spans 14 amino acids. V dropped 4 bases and J dropped 5; count of bases not matched to a gene: 4. Full variable domain (outside the CDR3, taken from reference TRBV9 and TRBJ2-2): DSGVTQTPKHLITATGQRVTLRCSPRSGDLSVYWYQQSLDQGLQFLIQYYNGEERAKGNILERFSAQQFPDLHSELNLSSLELGDSALYFCASSPRTGTGELFFGEGSRLTVL.

The genes are TRBV6-5 and TRBJ2-3; 7 bases agree with TRBD1. V shed 7 bases, J shed 8 bases, and the junction held 12 bases outside the gene matches. Germline CDR1 reads MNHEY; CDR2 reads SVGAGI. This CDR3 is 14 amino acids long. The CDR3 reads CASKGAVPWGTQYF. As DNA, the CDR3 is TGTGCCAGCAAGGGGGCGGTGCCCTGGGGTACGCAGTATTTT.

V gene TRBV6-5 combines with J gene TRBJ1-4, with 7 bases that match TRBD1. Germline values: CDR1 MNHEY, CDR2 SVGAGI. V lost 5 bases, J lost 7 bases, and 10 bases stayed unmatched. CDR3 length: 15 residues. In nucleotides, the CDR3 is TGTGCCAGCAGTGCTCGAACAGGGGAGGGTGAAAAACTGTTTTTT. Translated: CASSARTGEGEKLFF.

The table lists this clone with a few counts. The J gene is TRBJ1-1, the V gene TRBV29-1; 7 bases fit TRBD1. The ends lost 6 bases at V and 7 bases at J; junction bases unmatched: 5. The germline V gene has CDR1 SQVTM and CDR2 ANQGSEA. The CDR3 totals 11 residues. The CDR3 reads CSVPQGGEAFF. CDR3 coding DNA: TGCAGCGTGCCGCAGGGGGGTGAAGCTTTCTTT.

The chain couples TRBV4-2 to TRBJ2-7; weak D call: TRBD2 (7 bases). The V gene lost 0 bases and the J gene lost 2 bases, with 17 bases spanning the gap. CDR3 length: 17 amino acids. The germline V gene has CDR1 LGHNA and CDR2 YNFKEQ. The CDR3 sequence: CASSQDRGAGAPYEQYF. As DNA, the CDR3 is TGTGCCAGCAGCCAAGACAGAGGTGCGGGGGCCCCCTACGAGCAGTACTTC.

The chain couples TRBV10-3 to TRBJ2-1; D remains unclear. Germline V gene sequence: CDR1 ENHRY, CDR2 SYGVKD. V shed 5 bases and J shed 8 bases, with 7 bases lying between them. This CDR3 spans 11 amino acids. DNA of the CDR3: TGTGCCATCAGTCCCCAGGATGAGCAGTTCTTC. This translates into CAISPQDEQFF.

This chain uses TRBV6-5 with TRBJ2-1; possibly TRBD1 for D (5 bases). The ends were cut back, 5 bases at V and 3 bases at J, with 11 bases in the middle. The CDR3 consists of 14 residues. Germline V gives CDR1 MNHEY, CDR2 SVGAGI. In DNA, the CDR3 is TGTGCCAGCAGTCCCGACAGACTCTACAATGAGCAGTTCTTC. It translates to CASSPDRLYNEQFF.

In its sample, this clone was seen once. The chain couples TRBV2 to TRBJ2-1, with unresolved D. Trimming left V 7 bases short and J 7 bases short, with 14 bases between. This CDR3 is 13 amino acids long. Germline V gives CDR1 SNHLY, CDR2 FYNNEI. CDR3 region: CASTAEPGNEQFF. CDR3 in DNA: TGTGCCAGCACGGCCGAGCCAGGTAATGAGCAGTTCTTC. The full variable domain, in which reference TRBV2 and TRBJ2-1 provide the parts outside the CDR3, is EPEVTQTPSHQVTQMGQEVILRCVPISNHLYFYWYRQILGQKVEFLVSFYNNEISEKSEIFDDQFSVERPDGSNFTLKIRSTKLEDSAMYFCASTAEPGNEQFFGPGTRLTVL.

This chain connects TRBV5-4 to TRBJ1-1; D remains ambiguous. Germline V gene lookup returns CDR1 SGHNT and CDR2 YYREEE (reference sequence). Trimming took 0 bases from V and 2 from J, leaving 11 bases between them. This CDR3 contains 15 residues. CDR3: CASSLGGSLNTEAFF. The CDR3 DNA follows: TGTGCCAGCAGCTTGGGGGGAAGTCTTAACACTGAAGCTTTCTTT.

V gene TRBV18 combines with J gene TRBJ2-7; tentatively, D is TRBD2 (6 bases). V dropped 2 bases and J dropped 3 bases, with 14 bases sitting between them. This CDR3 spans 15 amino acids. Germline V gives CDR1 KGHSH, CDR2 LQKENI. DNA for the CDR3: TGTGCCAGCTCACCAACCCAAGGGACTCGCTACGAGCAGTACTTC. It encodes CASSPTQGTRYEQYF.

J is TRBJ2-1 and V is TRBV14; no clear D gene. The germline V gene encodes CDR1 SGHDN and CDR2 FVKESK. CDR3 size: 15 residues. V lost 4 bases and J 9 bases, leaving 19 bases between the germline ends. CDR3 residues: CASSLPGNSMGEQFF. DNA for the CDR3: TGTGCCAGCAGCCTACCGGGCAACTCAATGGGTGAGCAGTTCTTC.

The chain has TRBV5-5 and TRBJ1-1; D possibly corresponds to TRBD1 (5 bases). Germline-derived CDR1 and CDR2 are SGHKS and YYEKEE (reference sequence). This CDR3 comprises 15 residues. V dropped 0 bases and J dropped 4 bases, with 13 bases sitting between them. CDR3 coding DNA: TGTGCCAGCAGCTTGGTGGGGCGGTCGGGCACTGAAGCTTTCTTT. This translates into CASSLVGRSGTEAFF.

The chain employs TRBV27 and TRBJ2-7; D gene unclear. Germline V gene data show CDR1 as MNHEY and CDR2 as SMNVEV (reference sequence). The CDR3 totals 13 residues. Trimming cost V 2 bases and J 2 bases, with 7 bases left between them. The CDR3 DNA follows: TGTGCCAGCAGTTTACAGGTTACCTACGAGCAGTACTTC. Translating it yields CASSLQVTYEQYF.